This TCR beta chain was identified in a study of blood T cells in healthy people across ages. Regarding the study as a whole: Roughly linear declines in TCR beta diversity per million T cells occurred with age. In long-lived donors, naive CD4+ cell counts and diversity exceeded those of aged donors.

Peripheral blood samples of 9 to 10 milliliters were drawn from each donor. There are 14 residues in the CDR3. The germline gives CDR1 SGHDN, CDR2 FVKESK. V lost 8 bases and J lost 3, with 17 bases in between. Ten or more counts support this clonotype. Its antigen is unknown. Alongside a J-beta primer mix, a sample-barcoded 5' primer served in a second PCR lasting roughly 6 to 12 cycles. TCRdb reprocessed the 5' RACE reads via MiXCR and lists one record per CDR3 protein. The repertoire holds roughly 900,000 distinct CDR3 sequences, with about 28% as singletons. The chain has TRBV14 and TRBJ2-7, with D perhaps TRBD1 or TRBD2 (6 bases each). The source material was blood. This sequence was found in a woman aged 80 or over in good health. In nucleotides, the CDR3 is TGTGCCAGCGCCCGCGGAGGGGGAGGCTACGAGCAGTACTTC. Translated, it gives CASARGGGGYEQYF.